This T cell receptor beta chain was captured in a study of Graves' ophthalmopathy and Graves' hyperthyroidism. This clonotype was counted at least ten times. Its antigen is unknown. Other autoimmune disease, uncontrolled infection, pregnancy and lactation led to exclusion. Physicians reached a diagnosis by relying on clinical symptoms, serum thyroxine, TRAb, thyroid ultrasound and orbital computed tomography. Study observations and caveats: Ophthalmopathy progression predictions by the model showed nearly 75% specificity and approximately 67% sensitivity.

For repertoire sequencing, the TCR beta CDR3 regions were amplified from RNA transcripts. Scientists carried out first-round RT-PCR using HTBI primers and then a second-round multiplex PCR. TCRdb itself ran the multiplex PCR reads through MiXCR, one entry per CDR3 protein. Of about 550,000 distinct CDR3 sequences in the sample, just under 40% were seen once. Germline lookup yields CDR1 MNHEY and CDR2 SVGAGI. The ends lost 5 bases at V and 3 bases at J; junction bases unmatched: 15. This CDR3 comprises 18 residues. This sequence was found in an adult man with Graves' hyperthyroidism. Sequences were obtained from peripheral blood or thyroid tissue (not recorded which). V gene TRBV6-5 combines with J gene TRBJ2-7; 11 bases line up with TRBD2. The CDR3: CASSGRGTSGPGGYEQYF. The CDR3 region has the DNA TGTGCCAGCAGTGGCCGTGGGACTAGCGGTCCGGGCGGCTACGAGCAGTACTTC.